A single sample is the source of the 18 T cell receptor beta chains below, sequenced in a study of cytomegalovirus exposure and HLA in healthy donors. The PCR ran on 60 Vbeta and 13 Jbeta primers. Clones were read by immunoSEQ multiplex PCR, and TCRdb kept only the in-frame ones, dropping some. The sample comprises 130,000 or so clones, approximately 78% of which are singletons, and 3% to 3.5% rests with the top ten. Material: PBMCs. These receptor sequences come from a man aged 18-30 years in good health and CMV-seropositive.

This chain connects TRBV28 to TRBJ1-1; D perhaps matches TRBD1 (5 bases). This CDR3 is built from 18 residues. Germline V gene lookup returns CDR1 MDHEN and CDR2 SYDVKM. V was shortened by 3 bases and J by 1 base, with 21 bases between the two germline ends. CDR3 bases: TGTGCCAGCAGTTTTGTTTCCCCAGGGCGGGGGGAGAACACTGAAGCTTTCTTT. It encodes CASSFVSPGRGENTEAFF.

The J gene is TRBJ2-5, the V gene TRBV10-3; a possible D gene is TRBD2 (6 bases). Germline CDR1 ENHRY, CDR2 SYGVKD. Trimming removed 1 base at V and 2 bases at J, with 11 bases between. There are 15 residues in the CDR3. CDR3 bases: TGTGCCATCAGTGAGTTGTCTAGCGCTCAAGAGACCCAGTACTTC. Protein sequence: CAISELSSAQETQYF.

This clone showed up just a few times. This chain joins TRBV28 and TRBJ2-3; 9 bases are shared with TRBD2. Trimming took 6 bases from V and 0 from J; bases not matched to a gene: 1. This CDR3 has 14 residues. Per the germline V gene, CDR1 is MDHEN and CDR2 is SYDVKM. The CDR3 region has the DNA TGTGCCAGCAGGACTAGCGGCAGCACAGATACGCAGTATTTT. It specifies CASRTSGSTDTQYF.

As to this clone: At one boundary the junction diverges from the germline segment, which might be a read error. The J gene is TRBJ2-1, the V gene TRBV13, with TRBD2 matching over 10 bases. Germline CDR1 PRHDT, CDR2 FYEKMQ (reference sequence). This CDR3 comprises 15 residues. The CDR3 sequence: CAGSSSGRGDNEQFF. DNA for the CDR3: TGTGCCGGCAGTTCAAGCGGGAGGGGCGACAATGAGCAGTTCTTC.

The chain couples TRBV11-1 to TRBJ2-3, with 10 positions matching TRBD2. The CDR3 spans 16 residues. J was trimmed by 3 bases and V by 2 bases; bases with no gene match: 5. Germline assignment: CDR1 SGHAT and CDR2 FQDESV (reference sequence). In DNA, the CDR3 is TGTGCCAGCAGCTTAAGGCTAGCGGGAGAGACAGATACGCAGTATTTT. Its translation: CASSLRLAGETDTQYF.

The chain links TRBV7-8 to TRBJ2-7; 14 nucleotides align to TRBD2. The length of the CDR3 is 17 residues. V was pared by 1 base and J by 3 bases, with 5 bases of the junction left unmatched. Looked up from germline, CDR1 is SGHVS and CDR2 is FQNEAQ. DNA of the CDR3: TGTGCCAGCAGCTTAGATACGGGACTAGCGGGGGTCTACGAGCAGTACTTC. Amino acids: CASSLDTGLAGVYEQYF.

The gene calls are TRBV21-1 and TRBJ2-5; the D segment call TRBD2 is taken from the table without a DNA check. TRBV21-1 is a pseudogene. The length of the CDR3 is 15 residues. The CDR3 protein is CASSTSGLKRETQYF. CDR3 DNA sequence: TGTGCCAGCAGCACTTCGGGACTCAAGCGAGAGACCCAGTACTTC.

This chain connects TRBV27 to TRBJ2-7; perhaps TRBD2 as D (6 bases). With 6 bases removed from V and 3 bases from J, the gap between germline ends came to 15 bases. The CDR3 spans 14 residues. Germline V gene sequence: CDR1 MNHEY, CDR2 SMNVEV (reference sequence). The DNA for the CDR3 is TGTGCCAGCAGCAAAGGGGACTGGATCTACGAGCAGTACTTC. This translates into CASSKGDWIYEQYF.

V and J are TRBV19 and TRBJ2-4, with D perhaps matching TRBD1 (5 bases). The V end was cut by 6 bases, the J end by 8 bases, with 8 bases between. The germline V gene has CDR1 LNHDA and CDR2 SQIVND (reference sequence). The CDR3 is made up of 11 amino acids. CDR3 DNA sequence: TGTGCCAGTAGGGAGACAGACATTCAGTACTTC. Translated, it gives CASRETDIQYF.

In this sample, this clone turned up once. This chain uses TRBV7-2 with TRBJ2-1; D perhaps matches TRBD2 (5 bases). This CDR3 is built from 13 residues. The germline gives CDR1 SGHTA, CDR2 FQGNSA. Trimming pared 5 bases from V and 5 bases from J, leaving 10 bases between. For the CDR3, the DNA is TGTGCCAGCAGCATAGGACTGAACAATGAGCAGTTCTTC. Its translation is CASSIGLNNEQFF.

This clone was seen more than once but under ten times. This specimen includes other DNA sequences encoding the same CDR3. V is TRBV29-1 and J is TRBJ2-7; TRBD1 might be the D (6 bases). The V and J ends lost 3 bases and 0 bases respectively, with 9 bases between them. The CDR3 is 13 residues long. Per the germline V gene, CDR1 is SQVTM and CDR2 is ANQGSEA. CDR3 nucleotide sequence: TGCAGCGTTGAGGCACAGGGCTCCTACGAGCAGTACTTC. Translating it yields CSVEAQGSYEQYF.

This clone has just one count. The chain combines TRBV2 with TRBJ1-4; D might be TRBD1 (6 bases). This CDR3 is 14 amino acids long. The germline gives CDR1 SNHLY, CDR2 FYNNEI. Deletions cut 6 bases from V and 7 bases from J, with 15 bases between. DNA for the CDR3: TGTGCCAGCAGAAAGGGGGACACTGGTGAAAAACTGTTTTTT. Translating it yields CASRKGDTGEKLFF. Drawing the rest from reference TRBV2 and TRBJ1-4, the complete variable domain is EPEVTQTPSHQVTQMGQEVILRCVPISNHLYFYWYRQILGQKVEFLVSFYNNEISEKSEIFDDQFSVERPDGSNFTLKIRSTKLEDSAMYFCASRKGDTGEKLFFGSGTQLSVL.

The chain carries TRBV9 and TRBJ2-1, with D possibly being TRBD1 (6 bases). CDR3 length equals 18 residues. The V end lost 0 bases, the J end lost 9 bases, and 25 bases lay between the germline ends. CDR1 and CDR2 from the germline V gene are SGDLS and YYNGEE. The CDR3 loop is CASSVGVAGSTQGSEQFF. DNA of the CDR3: TGTGCCAGCAGCGTAGGAGTCGCAGGGTCGACGCAGGGGAGTGAGCAGTTCTTC. Variable domain in full (rest from reference TRBV9 and TRBJ2-1): DSGVTQTPKHLITATGQRVTLRCSPRSGDLSVYWYQQSLDQGLQFLIQYYNGEERAKGNILERFSAQQFPDLHSELNLSSLELGDSALYFCASSVGVAGSTQGSEQFFGPGTRLTVL.

The sample holds a few counts of this clone. This sample also contains other DNA sequences that code for the same CDR3. CDR3 amino acids: CSVDRGNTEAFF. The CDR3 DNA reads TGCAGCGTTGATCGGGGGAACACTGAAGCTTTCTTT. V gene TRBV29-1 combines with J gene TRBJ1-1; D is unresolved. CDR3 length equals 12 residues. Deletions cut 3 bases from V and 1 base from J, with 6 bases between. Germline lookup yields CDR1 SQVTM and CDR2 ANQGSEA.

V usage is TRBV5-1 and J usage is TRBJ2-6, with 7 positions matching TRBD1. The length of the CDR3 is 15 residues. Germline assignment: CDR1 SGHRS and CDR2 YFSETQ. The ends lost 5 bases at V and 0 bases at J; junction bases unmatched: 2. As DNA, the CDR3 is TGCGCCAGCAGTACAGGGGCCTCTGGGGCCAACGTCCTGACTTTC. It is translated as CASSTGASGANVLTF.

In its sample, this clone was seen a few times. This chain links TRBV7-2 with TRBJ1-1; perhaps TRBD1 as D (6 bases). V was pared by 5 bases and J by 3 bases, with 10 bases between. Germline CDR1 is SGHTA and CDR2 is FQGNSA. This CDR3 is built from 13 residues. The CDR3 bases are TGTGCCAGCAGCGATACAGGGTACACTGAAGCTTTCTTT. Translating gives CASSDTGYTEAFF. Full variable domain (rest looked up from reference TRBV7-2 and TRBJ1-1): GAGVSQSPSNKVTEKGKDVELRCDPISGHTALYWYRQSLGQGLEFLIYFQGNSAPDKSGLPSDRFSAERTGGSVSTLTIQRTQQEDSAVYLCASSDTGYTEAFFGQGTRLTVV.

Details on this clone: An end of the junction does not agree with germline; a read error may underlie this. The chain is built from TRBV2 and TRBJ2-3; the match to TRBD2 covers 12 bases. This CDR3 spans 16 amino acids. Germline assignment: CDR1 SNHLY and CDR2 FYNNEI. The CDR3: CASSLGLAGTRDTQYF. CDR3 DNA: TGTGCCAGCAGCCTTGGACTAGCGGGAACCCGAGATACCCAGTATTTT. Using reference TRBV2 and TRBJ2-3 for the parts outside the CDR3, the full variable domain is EPEVTQTPSHQVTQMGQEVILRCVPISNHLYFYWYRQILGQKVEFLVSFYNNEISEKSEIFDDQFSVERPDGSNFTLKIRSTKLEDSAMYFCASSLGLAGTRDTQYFGPGTRLTVL.

The table lists this clone with a count of one. This rearrangement joins TRBV28 to TRBJ1-5, with TRBD1 as a possible D gene (6 bases). CDR3 length: 15 amino acids. Trimming removed 3 bases from V and 3 bases from J, with 12 bases in between. CDR1 is MDHEN, CDR2 SYDVKM, per germline. The CDR3 loop is CASSFAAGANQPQHF. The CDR3 region has the DNA TGTGCCAGCAGTTTCGCCGCAGGGGCCAATCAGCCCCAGCATTTT.